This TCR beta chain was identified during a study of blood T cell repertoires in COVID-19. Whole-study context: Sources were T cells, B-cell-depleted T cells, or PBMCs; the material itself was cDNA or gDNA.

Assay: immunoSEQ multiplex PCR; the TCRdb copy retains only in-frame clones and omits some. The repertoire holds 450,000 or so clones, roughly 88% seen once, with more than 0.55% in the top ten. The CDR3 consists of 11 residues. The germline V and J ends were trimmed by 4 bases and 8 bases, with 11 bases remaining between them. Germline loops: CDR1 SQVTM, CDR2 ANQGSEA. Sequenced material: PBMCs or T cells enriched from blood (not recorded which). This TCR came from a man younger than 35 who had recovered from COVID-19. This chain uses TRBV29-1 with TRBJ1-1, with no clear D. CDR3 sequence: CSVGEGHEAFF. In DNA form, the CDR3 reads TGCAGCGTTGGTGAGGGCCACGAAGCTTTCTTT.